The present T cell receptor (beta chain) was sequenced within a study of T-cell reconstitution after alpha-beta-depleted transplantation in children. Study-wide findings and caveats: Alpha-beta T cells about two months after transplant reportedly derived from several hundred expanded graft clones.

Points on this clonotype: Its antigen is unknown.

Preparation of the TCRbeta library involved a method that used unique molecular identifiers. TCRdb re-called the PCR reads with MiXCR, one entry per CDR3 protein. In the table there are approximately 210,000 distinct CDR3 sequences, roughly a sixth of which are singletons. Trimming took 5 bases from V and 5 from J; bases not matched to a gene: 8. The CDR3 consists of 16 residues. Germline CDR1 and CDR2: MNHEY and SMNVEV (reference sequence). The source material was PBMCs, mostly from graft donor cells, sampled 360 days after TCRalphabeta/CD19-depleted stem cell transplant. The source of this sequence is a male patient aged 2-10 years who had a stem cell transplant for acute lymphoblastic leukemia, so the T cells may come from the graft donor. The chain joins TRBV27 to TRBJ2-2; 10 bases align to TRBD2. The chain's CDR3 is CASSPPGLALTGELFF. For the CDR3, the DNA is TGTGCCAGCAGTCCCCCGGGACTAGCGCTTACCGGGGAGCTGTTTTTT.